These 20 T cell receptor beta chains were sequenced from one sample in a study of cytomegalovirus exposure and HLA in healthy donors. The PCR contained 60 Vbeta and 13 Jbeta primers. Repertoires were generated with immunoSEQ multiplex PCR, while TCRdb's copy carries only in-frame clones and drops some. The repertoire holds about 200,000 clones, with over 65% as singletons. What was sequenced was PBMCs. The source is a woman between 25 and 40 years old in good health and CMV-seronegative.

The chain recombines TRBV19 with TRBJ1-1; TRBD1 aligns across 8 bases. This CDR3 spans 15 amino acids. CDR1 and CDR2 from the germline V gene are LNHDA and SQIVND (reference sequence). J gave up 5 bases and V 6 bases, and 11 bases lay outside the gene matches. The CDR3 protein is CASRIQNQGATEAFF. CDR3 coding DNA: TGTGCCAGTAGGATACAAAACCAGGGGGCAACTGAAGCTTTCTTT. The full variable domain, with the rest looked up from reference TRBV19 and TRBJ1-1, is DGGITQSPKYLFRKEGQNVTLSCEQNLNHDAMYWYRQDPGQGLRLIYYSQIVNDFQKGDIAEGYSVSREKKESFPLTVTSAQKNPTAFYLCASRIQNQGATEAFFGQGTRLTVV.

This clone has only one observation. This sequence joins TRBV19 and TRBJ2-1; tentative D call: TRBD2 (5 bases). The V gene lost 3 bases and the J gene lost 6 bases, with 15 bases spanning the gap. This CDR3 region has 15 residues. The V gene's germline CDR1 is LNHDA and CDR2 SQIVND (reference sequence). CDR3: CASSIYPPSSNEQFF. The CDR3 nucleotides read TGTGCCAGTAGTATCTATCCCCCTAGCAGCAATGAGCAGTTCTTC.

This clone was seen a handful of times. A clone one base away is much larger, so this may be a read error. The genes are TRBV5-1 and TRBJ2-7; 7 bases line up with TRBD1. The CDR3 length is 14 residues. V shed 3 bases, J shed 2 bases, and the junction held 5 bases outside the gene matches. Germline-derived CDR1 and CDR2 are SGHRS and YFSETQ. CDR3 nucleotide sequence: TGCGCCAGCAGCTCCCAGGGGGATCCCTACGAGCAGTACTTC. It specifies CASSSQGDPYEQYF.

This chain links TRBV5-5 with TRBJ1-6; 7 bases map to TRBD1. CDR1 is SGHKS and CDR2 is YYEKEE in the germline V gene (reference sequence). This CDR3 contains 14 residues. The V segment lost 1 base and the J segment 9 bases; nucleotides outside the gene matches: 4. The CDR3 loop reads CASSLPQGVSPLHF. DNA of the CDR3: TGTGCCAGCAGCTTGCCGCAGGGGGTTTCACCCCTCCACTTT.

This clone was observed a handful of times. The genes are TRBV29-1 and TRBJ2-7, with TRBD1 matching over 9 bases. After removal of 4 bases from V and 5 bases from J, the junction contained 3 bases not matched to a gene. This CDR3 region has 12 residues. Germline V CDR1 and CDR2: SQVTM, ANQGSEA. The CDR3 DNA follows: TGCAGCGTTGTGGGACAGGGAGACGAGCAGTACTTC. As protein: CSVVGQGDEQYF.

The chain combines TRBV10-3 with TRBJ2-5; no clear D. The CDR3 sequence is 11 residues long. V was cut by 4 bases and J by 7 bases, with 7 bases left in between. Per the germline V gene, CDR1 is ENHRY and CDR2 is SYGVKD. CDR3 DNA: TGTGCCATCAGTGCCTCGGGGACCCAGTACTTC. Protein product: CAISASGTQYF.

In the case of this clone: This same CDR3 is encoded by further DNA sequences in the sample. V gene TRBV27 combines with J gene TRBJ2-7; TRBD1 matches at 8 bases. This CDR3 has 15 amino acids. Trimming removed 2 bases from V and 1 base from J; junction bases left unmatched: 4. Germline CDR1 MNHEY, CDR2 SMNVEV (reference sequence). The CDR3 sequence: CASSLLGQGSYEQYF. The CDR3 coding sequence is TGTGCCAGCAGTTTACTAGGACAGGGATCCTACGAGCAGTACTTC.

This clone was detected a few times. Other nucleotide sequences from this sample produce the same CDR3. V is TRBV5-1 and J is TRBJ1-2; 10 nucleotides match TRBD1. The CDR3 totals 15 residues. Trimming at V came to 4 bases and at J to 7 bases, leaving 10 bases not matched to a gene. Germline V gene lookup returns CDR1 SGHRS and CDR2 YFSETQ. The CDR3 is CASSGSGTGVIGYTF. The CDR3 region has the DNA TGCGCCAGCAGCGGATCCGGGACAGGGGTAATTGGCTACACCTTC.

The chain has TRBV6-5 and TRBJ2-3, with 7 bases that match TRBD1. Germline V gene sequence: CDR1 MNHEY, CDR2 SVGAGI. The CDR3 runs to 13 residues. Trimming took 4 bases from V and 5 from J; bases not matched to a gene: 3. The CDR3 loop reads CASSFPGGDTQYF. In DNA, the CDR3 is TGTGCCAGCAGTTTTCCAGGGGGAGATACGCAGTATTTT.

The rearrangement uses TRBV5-1 and TRBJ2-1; 9 bases fit TRBD2. Per germline, CDR1 SGHRS and CDR2 YFSETQ. The CDR3 has 15 amino acids. J lost 0 bases, V lost 6 bases, and 4 bases had no gene match. The CDR3 nucleotides read TGCGCCAGCATGCCTAGCGGGGACTCCTACAATGAGCAGTTCTTC. Encoded protein: CASMPSGDSYNEQFF.

The J gene is TRBJ2-7, the V gene TRBV11-2, with TRBD2 identical over 12 bases. Trimming at V came to 6 bases and at J to 4 bases, leaving 4 bases not matched to a gene. The CDR3 sequence is 14 residues long. CDR1 and CDR2 from the germline V gene are SGHAT and FQNNGV. The CDR3 DNA is TGTGCCAGCAGTCCGACTAGCGGGGGTTACGAGCAGTACTTC. This sequence encodes CASSPTSGGYEQYF.

This sequence joins TRBV2 and TRBJ1-1; D not certain. V lost 5 bases and J 0 bases, leaving 7 bases between the germline ends. This CDR3 is built from 13 residues. CDR1 is SNHLY and CDR2 is FYNNEI in the germline V gene. The CDR3 here is CASSTLMNTEAFF. CDR3 bases: TGTGCCAGCAGTACATTAATGAACACTGAAGCTTTCTTT.

This chain joins TRBV19 and TRBJ1-3, with D unclear. In germline, CDR1 is LNHDA, CDR2 SQIVND (reference sequence). Trimming left V 8 bases short and J 4 bases short, with 9 bases between. The CDR3 has 12 amino acids. DNA for the CDR3: TGTGCCAGTGCGCTCGGGGGAAACACCATATATTTT. Residues: CASALGGNTIYF.

V and J are TRBV2 and TRBJ1-2; TRBD1 matches 7 bases. The germline CDR1 and CDR2 sequences are SNHLY and FYNNEI. The CDR3 covers 15 residues. Trimming took 2 bases from V and 2 from J; bases not matched to a gene: 5. CDR3 protein: CASSEHPDRNYGYTF. For the CDR3, the DNA is TGTGCCAGCAGTGAACACCCGGACAGGAACTATGGCTACACCTTC. The full variable domain, rest sourced from reference TRBV2 and TRBJ1-2, is EPEVTQTPSHQVTQMGQEVILRCVPISNHLYFYWYRQILGQKVEFLVSFYNNEISEKSEIFDDQFSVERPDGSNFTLKIRSTKLEDSAMYFCASSEHPDRNYGYTFGSGTRLTVV.

This clone was recorded only once. This sequence joins TRBV2 and TRBJ1-6, with TRBD1 matching 9 bases. This CDR3 has 14 residues. Germline V gene sequence: CDR1 SNHLY, CDR2 FYNNEI. V was clipped by 5 bases and J by 8 bases; unmatched bases: 4. The CDR3 region is CASSKGQGYSPLHF. CDR3 DNA sequence: TGTGCCAGCAGTAAGGGACAGGGATATTCACCCCTCCACTTT.

CDR3 protein: CASSLDGLTRGTEAFF. The CDR3 nucleotides read TGTGCCAGCAGCTTGGATGGCCTAACGCGGGGCACTGAAGCTTTCTTT. The genes are TRBV5-4 and TRBJ1-1; D gene ambiguous. The V end lost 0 bases, the J end lost 4 bases, and 16 bases lay between the germline ends. Per germline, CDR1 SGHNT and CDR2 YYREEE (reference sequence). The CDR3 is made up of 16 amino acids.

This clone was picked up a small number of times. The CDR3 loop reads CAIKGTGDSNQPQHF. CDR3 bases: TGTGCCATCAAAGGGACAGGGGATAGCAATCAGCCCCAGCATTTT. The chain recombines TRBV10-3 with TRBJ1-5; 10 bases map to TRBD1. The CDR3 has 15 residues. V shed 7 bases and J 0 bases; nucleotides not matched to a gene: 3. CDR1 is ENHRY, CDR2 SYGVKD, per germline.

This sequence joins TRBV5-1 and TRBJ2-1; 11 bases agree with TRBD1. Trimming removed 3 bases from V and 8 bases from J; junction bases left unmatched: 7. Germline V gene data show CDR1 as SGHRS and CDR2 as YFSETQ. This CDR3 has 15 amino acids. Written as DNA, the CDR3 is TGCGCCAGCAGCTCCCAAGGACAGGGGGCATATGAGCAGTTCTTC. Protein: CASSSQGQGAYEQFF.

The gene calls are TRBV18 and TRBJ2-2; D might be TRBD2 (5 bases). The V gene's germline CDR1 is KGHSH and CDR2 LQKENI. V lost 2 bases and J 2 bases, leaving 12 bases between the germline ends. CDR3 length equals 16 residues. CDR3 amino acids: CASSPFRGSNTGELFF. The CDR3 DNA sequence: TGTGCCAGCTCACCATTCCGAGGGAGCAACACCGGGGAGCTGTTTTTT.

This clone has just one count. The V gene is TRBV6-6, the J gene TRBJ1-4, with 9 positions matching TRBD1. Germline loops: CDR1 MNHNY, CDR2 SVGAGI (reference sequence). The CDR3 runs to 13 residues. Germline trimming cut 2 bases from V and 8 bases from J; bases unmatched to any gene: 0. The CDR3 DNA sequence: TGTGCCAGCAGTTACGGGACAGGGGAAAAACTGTTTTTT. This codes for CASSYGTGEKLFF.